Listed here are 30 T cell receptor beta chains from one sample, sequenced in a study of blood T cell repertoires in COVID-19. Some clones are missing from TCRdb's copy, which holds only in-frame ones; the method was immunoSEQ multiplex PCR. The sample has around 300,000 clones; about 89% are singletons. The sample comprised PBMCs or T cells enriched from blood (not recorded which). The receptors derive from a woman between 18 and 29 years old who had recovered from COVID-19.

V gene TRBV11-3 combines with J gene TRBJ2-1; 8 bases agree with TRBD1. Looked up from germline, CDR1 is SGHNT and CDR2 is YENEEA. With 5 bases clipped from V and 7 bases from J, the junction kept 13 bases outside the gene matches. The CDR3 is 16 amino acids. CDR3 region: CASSLSDRGVRNEQFF. CDR3 coding DNA: TGTGCCAGCAGCCTCTCCGACAGGGGCGTAAGAAATGAGCAGTTCTTC.

The table lists this clone with a few counts. V is TRBV5-1 and J is TRBJ1-2, with TRBD1 matching over 12 bases. CDR3 length equals 15 residues. With 4 bases clipped from V and 4 bases from J, the junction kept 5 bases outside the gene matches. Germline CDR1 SGHRS, CDR2 YFSETQ. CDR3 sequence reads: CASSPGQGASYGYTF. The CDR3 region has the DNA TGCGCCAGCAGCCCGGGACAGGGGGCGAGCTATGGCTACACCTTC.

The rearrangement joins TRBV19 to TRBJ2-2, with TRBD1 as a possible D gene (5 bases). This CDR3 contains 16 residues. V was clipped by 3 bases and J by 5 bases, with 16 bases between them. Germline-derived CDR1 and CDR2 are LNHDA and SQIVND (reference sequence). The CDR3 here is CASSMFVADITGELFF. The DNA of the CDR3 is TGTGCCAGTAGTATGTTTGTGGCGGACATTACCGGGGAGCTGTTTTTT. The full variable domain, rest sourced from reference TRBV19 and TRBJ2-2, is DGGITQSPKYLFRKEGQNVTLSCEQNLNHDAMYWYRQDPGQGLRLIYYSQIVNDFQKGDIAEGYSVSREKKESFPLTVTSAQKNPTAFYLCASSMFVADITGELFFGEGSRLTVL.

The chain joins TRBV11-2 to TRBJ1-2; TRBD1 might be the D (5 bases). This CDR3 contains 16 residues. Germline CDR1 SGHAT, CDR2 FQNNGV. V shed 0 bases and J shed 4 bases, with 15 bases lying between them. The CDR3 here is CASSLDVNRLGYGYTF. The CDR3 DNA is TGTGCCAGCAGCTTAGATGTAAACAGGTTGGGCTATGGCTACACCTTC.

This chain uses TRBV2 with TRBJ2-1; TRBD2 agrees at 10 bases. Germline V gene data show CDR1 as SNHLY and CDR2 as FYNNEI. CDR3 length equals 15 residues. The V segment lost 5 bases and the J segment 6 bases; nucleotides outside the gene matches: 7. CDR3 sequence (DNA): TGTGCCAGCAGTTCCGAGCGGGAGGGCGTCAATGAGCAGTTCTTC. Amino acid sequence: CASSSEREGVNEQFF.

The chain uses TRBV27 and TRBJ1-4; tentatively, D is TRBD1 (5 bases). Trimming took 2 bases from V and 8 from J, leaving 9 bases between them. Germline lookup yields CDR1 MNHEY and CDR2 SMNVEV (reference sequence). The CDR3 sequence is 13 residues long. This CDR3 reads CASSLRGSEKLFF. In nucleotides, the CDR3 is TGTGCCAGCAGTTTACGGGGGTCGGAAAAACTGTTTTTT. Full variable domain (outside the CDR3, taken from reference TRBV27 and TRBJ1-4): EAQVTQNPRYLITVTGKKLTVTCSQNMNHEYMSWYRQDPGLGLRQIYYSMNVEVTDKGDVPEGYKVSRKEKRNFPLILESPSPNQTSLYFCASSLRGSEKLFFGSGTQLSVL.

This sequence joins TRBV5-1 and TRBJ2-7; TRBD1 aligns across 7 bases. V lost 5 bases and J lost 7; bases outside the gene matches: 9. The germline V gene has CDR1 SGHRS and CDR2 YFSETQ. CDR3 length: 13 amino acids. The CDR3 is CASRLDREREQYF. The DNA for the CDR3 is TGCGCCAGCAGACTAGACAGGGAAAGAGAGCAGTACTTC.

This clone appeared a single time. The chain has TRBV7-6 and TRBJ2-6; 8 bases are shared with TRBD2. Losses at the gene ends were 1 base for V and 0 bases for J; bases not matched to a gene: 2. The CDR3 is made up of 17 amino acids. Germline CDR1 is SGHVS and CDR2 is FNYEAQ. For the CDR3, the DNA is TGTGCCAGCAGCTTAGATGCGGGAGGCTCTGGGGCCAACGTCCTGACTTTC. This translates into CASSLDAGGSGANVLTF. Variable domain in full (rest from reference TRBV7-6 and TRBJ2-6): GAGVSQSPRYKVTKRGQDVALRCDPISGHVSLYWYRQALGQGPEFLTYFNYEAQQDKSGLPNDRFSAERPEGSISTLTIQRTEQRDSAMYRCASSLDAGGSGANVLTFGAGSRLTVL.

This chain links TRBV7-9 with TRBJ2-4, with TRBD2 matching 9 bases. Germline lookup yields CDR1 SEHNR and CDR2 FQNEAQ (reference sequence). V shed 2 bases, J shed 3 bases, and the junction held 14 bases outside the gene matches. There are 19 residues in the CDR3. The CDR3 spells CASSLIGGRAGFVKNIQYF. CDR3 DNA sequence: TGTGCCAGCAGCTTAATCGGCGGGAGGGCCGGATTTGTCAAAAACATTCAGTACTTC.

The CDR3 coding sequence is TGTGCCAGCACCATCACCGTCGGGACAGGGCGGTACGAGCAGTACTTC. This codes for CASTITVGTGRYEQYF. V and J are TRBV7-9 and TRBJ2-7; 9 bases align to TRBD1. CDR1 is SEHNR and CDR2 is FQNEAQ in the germline V gene (reference sequence). Unmatched junction bases numbered 14, after V lost 7 bases and J lost 4 bases. This CDR3 comprises 16 residues.

This chain connects TRBV10-2 to TRBJ1-5, with D uncertain. CDR3 size: 13 residues. The ends were cut back, 6 bases at V and 4 bases at J, with 10 bases in the middle. The germline CDR1 and CDR2 sequences are WSHSY and SAAADI. The chain's CDR3 is CASRYTLNQPQHF. For the CDR3, the DNA is TGCGCCAGCAGGTACACCTTAAATCAGCCCCAGCATTTT.

This clone was seen once. This chain joins TRBV7-8 and TRBJ1-1, with TRBD1 identical over 9 bases. The trim removed 10 bases at V and 3 bases at J, leaving 15 bases unmatched. Germline CDR1 reads SGHVS; CDR2 reads FQNEAQ. The CDR3 is 16 residues long. This chain's CDR3 is CATLQGALRGDTEAFF. As DNA, the CDR3 is TGTGCCACCCTACAGGGGGCGCTGAGGGGAGACACTGAAGCTTTCTTT.

This clone occurred a few times. The rearrangement joins TRBV5-1 to TRBJ2-1; 9 positions match TRBD2. This CDR3 region has 15 residues. V lost 2 bases, J lost 8 bases, and 8 bases stayed unmatched. Germline values: CDR1 SGHRS, CDR2 YFSETQ. CDR3 in amino acids: CASSLRLAAPYEQFF. The DNA for the CDR3 is TGCGCCAGCAGCTTAAGACTAGCGGCCCCCTATGAGCAGTTCTTC.

This clone was detected only a few times. CDR3: CASSQVLDGGSGANVLTF. The CDR3, as DNA: TGCGCCAGCAGCCAAGTATTGGACGGAGGCTCTGGGGCCAACGTCCTGACTTTC. The rearrangement uses TRBV4-3 and TRBJ2-6; possible D gene TRBD2, 5 bases. The V and J ends lost 1 base and 0 bases respectively, with 13 bases between them. Germline assignment: CDR1 LGHNA and CDR2 YSLEER. The CDR3 is 18 residues long.

The chain couples TRBV4-1 to TRBJ2-1; no definite D call. Per the germline V gene, CDR1 is MGHRA and CDR2 is YSYEKL. The CDR3 has 16 residues. Trimming took off 0 bases at V and 0 bases at J, with 9 bases between the two ends. In DNA, the CDR3 is TGCGCCAGCAGCCAAGAATATGAGAGCTCCTACAATGAGCAGTTCTTC. Amino acids: CASSQEYESSYNEQFF.

The rearrangement links TRBV9 to TRBJ2-2; 8 bases fit TRBD1. V shed 5 bases and J 0 bases; nucleotides not matched to a gene: 6. The CDR3 is made up of 16 amino acids. CDR1 and CDR2 (germline): SGDLS, YYNGEE. CDR3: CASSEKTGANTGELFF. For the CDR3, the DNA is TGTGCCAGCAGTGAGAAGACAGGGGCGAACACCGGGGAGCTGTTTTTT.

The genes are TRBV27 and TRBJ2-1; 10 positions match TRBD2. This CDR3 spans 15 amino acids. From germline, CDR1 is MNHEY and CDR2 SMNVEV (reference sequence). Trimming took 9 bases from V and 5 from J; bases not matched to a gene: 10. The CDR3 loop is CASGDSGGLNNEQFF. The DNA of the CDR3 is TGTGCCAGTGGAGATAGCGGGGGGCTTAACAATGAGCAGTTCTTC.

Turning to this clone: One end of the junction fails to match germline, which may point to a read error. The chain couples TRBV6-5 to TRBJ1-2, with TRBD1 identical over 7 bases. CDR3 length: 11 residues. CDR1 MNHEY and CDR2 SVGAGI come from the germline V gene. The CDR3 DNA reads as TGTGCGAGCACCCAGGGGGGCGGCTACACCTTC. Translating it yields CASTQGGGYTF.

This chain's CDR3 is CASSLSDRSNQPQHF. CDR3 nucleotide sequence: TGTGCCAGCAGTTTGTCGGACAGGAGCAATCAGCCCCAGCATTTT. The chain carries TRBV28 and TRBJ1-5; 7 bases align to TRBD1. The trim removed 3 bases at V and 1 base at J, leaving 3 bases unmatched. CDR1 is MDHEN, CDR2 SYDVKM, per germline. The CDR3 is made up of 15 amino acids.

The V and J genes are TRBV6-5 and TRBJ2-3, with a tentative D call TRBD1 (5 bases). V was clipped by 2 bases and J by 2 bases, with 11 bases between them. The CDR3 consists of 15 residues. The germline gives CDR1 MNHEY, CDR2 SVGAGI. The DNA for the CDR3 is TGTGCCAGCAGTTACAGGGGTTCGAACACAGATACGCAGTATTTT. Translated, it gives CASSYRGSNTDTQYF.

This clone was found a few times. The chain couples TRBV7-9 to TRBJ1-1; 9 bases fit TRBD1. In germline, CDR1 is SEHNR, CDR2 FQNEAQ (reference sequence). Losses at the gene ends were 4 bases for V and 2 bases for J; bases not matched to a gene: 2. The CDR3 extends over 14 amino acids. CDR3 residues: CASSWGQGNTEAFF. In nucleotides, the CDR3 is TGTGCCAGCAGCTGGGGACAGGGAAACACTGAAGCTTTCTTT.

This clone was seen only once. This sequence joins TRBV24-1 and TRBJ2-5; D is ambiguous. Germline assignment: CDR1 KGHDR and CDR2 SFDVKD. V was cut by 4 bases and J by 4 bases, with 9 bases left in between. This CDR3 has 13 residues. The CDR3 DNA is TGTGCCACCAGTGAAGCAGGCGCAGAGACCCAGTACTTC. This gives the protein CATSEAGAETQYF.

This chain joins TRBV29-1 and TRBJ2-7; 7 nucleotides match TRBD1. J was trimmed by 1 base and V by 4 bases; bases with no gene match: 4. The CDR3 has 13 residues. Germline V gene sequence: CDR1 SQVTM, CDR2 ANQGSEA. CDR3 loop: CSVGTGESYEQYF. CDR3 bases: TGCAGCGTTGGGACAGGCGAATCCTACGAGCAGTACTTC.

V is TRBV11-2 and J is TRBJ2-2, with unresolved D. Trimming cost V 6 bases and J 6 bases, with 20 bases left between them. Germline V gene lookup returns CDR1 SGHAT and CDR2 FQNNGV. The CDR3 is made up of 16 amino acids. The CDR3 protein is CASRQSGSVSPGELFF. CDR3 DNA: TGTGCCAGCAGGCAATCCGGGTCCGTATCTCCCGGGGAGCTGTTTTTT.

The chain carries TRBV7-9 and TRBJ2-7, with a tentative D call TRBD2 (5 bases). CDR1 is SEHNR, CDR2 FQNEAQ, per germline (reference sequence). The CDR3 has 14 amino acids. The V end lost 4 bases, the J end lost 3 bases, and 13 bases lay between the germline ends. This chain's CDR3 is CASSSSPDYYEQYF. For the CDR3, the DNA is TGTGCCAGCAGCTCCTCCCCCGACTACTACGAGCAGTACTTC.

This clone occurred once. V usage is TRBV7-6 and J usage is TRBJ2-2; D unclear. Trimming pared 5 bases from V and 5 bases from J, leaving 6 bases between. The length of the CDR3 is 12 residues. Germline CDR1 reads SGHVS; CDR2 reads FNYEAQ. Written as DNA, the CDR3 is TGTGCCAGCAGCACTAATACCGGGGAGCTGTTTTTT. Translation gives CASSTNTGELFF.

Regarding this clone: At the DNA level, this CDR3 is encoded by other sequences in the same sample as well. This sequence joins TRBV7-3 and TRBJ2-2, with 12 positions matching TRBD2. The ends lost 3 bases at V and 5 bases at J; junction bases unmatched: 4. This CDR3 spans 16 amino acids. CDR1 and CDR2 (germline): SGHTA, FQGTGA. CDR3 coding DNA: TGTGCCAGCAGCTTGGGGCTAGCGGGAGGGACCGGGGAGCTGTTTTTT. Translated: CASSLGLAGGTGELFF.

The chain uses TRBV5-1 and TRBJ1-4; no clear D gene. Germline-derived CDR1 and CDR2 are SGHRS and YFSETQ. The CDR3 has 13 residues. The V end lost 0 bases, the J end lost 6 bases, and 6 bases lay between the germline ends. CDR3 amino acids: CASSLELDEKLFF. The CDR3 region has the DNA TGCGCCAGCAGCTTGGAACTGGATGAAAAACTGTTTTTT.

Only a few counts were recorded for this clone. The CDR3, as DNA: TGTGCCAGCTCACCTACTCGAGGGTTAAGGCCAGATACGCAGTATTTT. Residues: CASSPTRGLRPDTQYF. V is TRBV18 and J is TRBJ2-3; D might be TRBD2 (5 bases). V was cut by 3 bases and J by 4 bases, with 17 bases left in between. CDR3 length: 16 residues. Germline V gene sequence: CDR1 KGHSH, CDR2 LQKENI.

This clone occurred a few times. The chain is built from TRBV4-1 and TRBJ1-2, with 9 bases that match TRBD1. Germline V gene lookup returns CDR1 MGHRA and CDR2 YSYEKL. With 3 bases clipped from V and 8 bases from J, the junction kept 7 bases outside the gene matches. There are 14 residues in the CDR3. CDR3 region: CASSHSTGGSGYTF. CDR3 nucleotides: TGCGCCAGCAGCCACTCGACAGGGGGTAGCGGCTACACCTTC.